This is a list of T cell receptor beta chains from one sample in a study of T cell responses to AZD1222 COVID-19 vaccine. Sequencing used immunoSEQ multiplex PCR; TCRdb keeps in-frame clones, though not all of them. The sample holds 130,000 to 150,000 clones, around 90% seen once. The sample was peripheral blood, taken 28 days after the second dose of the MenACWY control vaccine. These receptors were collected from an adult who received the MenACWY meningococcal vaccine as a control. Each CDR3 is given with its conserved first and last residue. A D gene is named only where the DNA matches it firmly. Clone size is given for some rows only: seen once, a few or many times, or a class if the clone is expanded.

V gene: TRBV4-1
J gene: TRBJ2-5
clone size: -
D gene: -
CDR3 DNA: TGCGCCAGCAGCCAAGGCCTGCTTGGGGGGCTATCAGAGACCCAGTACTTC
CDR3 protein: CASSQGLLGGLSETQYF

V gene: TRBV5-1
J gene: TRBJ2-3
clone size: -
D gene: -
CDR3 DNA: TGCGCCAGCAGCTTGTACCGGGTCAACACAGATACGCAGTATTTT
CDR3 protein: CASSLYRVNTDTQYF

V gene: TRBV6-7
J gene: TRBJ2-2
clone size: -
D gene: -
CDR3 DNA: TGTGCCAGCTCCTGGCGGGGGGTAACAGGGGATTCCGGGGAGCTGTTTTTT
CDR3 protein: CASSWRGVTGDSGELFF

V gene: TRBV6-2/TRBV6-3
J gene: TRBJ1-3
clone size: few
D gene: -
CDR3 DNA: TGTGCCAGCAGTCCGCGCCGAACTACAGGGATCTCTGGAAACACCATATATTTT
CDR3 protein: CASSPRRTTGISGNTIYF

V gene: TRBV7-9
J gene: TRBJ2-3
clone size: -
D gene: TRBD2
CDR3 DNA: TGTGCCAGCAGCCGTCTAGCGGGTCAGGGAGATACGCAGTATTTT
CDR3 protein: CASSRLAGQGDTQYF

V gene: TRBV18
J gene: TRBJ1-2
clone size: -
D gene: TRBD1
CDR3 DNA: TGTGCCAGCTCACTCGGGACAGGGGACTATGGCTACACCTTC
CDR3 protein: CASSLGTGDYGYTF

V gene: TRBV30
J gene: TRBJ1-2
clone size: once
D gene: -
CDR3 DNA: TGTGCCTGGAGGCAGGGGCTGAGCGGCTACACCTTC
CDR3 protein: CAWRQGLSGYTF

V gene: TRBV12-3/TRBV12-4
J gene: TRBJ1-4
clone size: -
D gene: -
CDR3 DNA: TGTGCCAGCAGTTCGGACCGGGAAAAACTGTTTTTT
CDR3 protein: CASSSDREKLFF

V gene: TRBV11-3
J gene: TRBJ2-7
clone size: -
D gene: -
CDR3 DNA: TGTGCCAGCAGCTTTGCAGCTCATTACTCTCCCTACGAGCAGTACTTC
CDR3 protein: CASSFAAHYSPYEQYF

V gene: TRBV5-6
J gene: TRBJ2-2
clone size: -
D gene: TRBD2
CDR3 DNA: TGTGCCAGCAGCTCTAGCGGGCGGACCGGGGAGCTGTTTTTT
CDR3 protein: CASSSSGRTGELFF

V gene: TRBV4-3
J gene: TRBJ1-5
clone size: few
D gene: -
CDR3 DNA: TGCGCCAGCAGCCAAGAGATAGGGGACCAGCCCCAGCATTTT
CDR3 protein: CASSQEIGDQPQHF

V gene: TRBV30
J gene: TRBJ1-2
clone size: -
D gene: -
CDR3 DNA: TGTGCCTGGAGTGTTCGGGGATTGCATGGCTACACCTTC
CDR3 protein: CAWSVRGLHGYTF

V gene: TRBV7-8
J gene: TRBJ2-1
clone size: -
D gene: TRBD2
CDR3 DNA: TGTGCCAGCAGCCCATTAGCGGGACTAACCAACAATGAGCAGTTCTTC
CDR3 protein: CASSPLAGLTNNEQFF

V gene: TRBV7-3
J gene: TRBJ2-2
clone size: few
D gene: -
CDR3 DNA: TGTGCCAGCAGCCCAGACCTAGCCACCGGGGAGCTGTTTTTT
CDR3 protein: CASSPDLATGELFF

V gene: TRBV7-7
J gene: TRBJ2-6
clone size: -
D gene: -
CDR3 DNA: TGTGCTAGCAGCCCAAGCTCTGGGGCCAACGTCCTGACTTTC
CDR3 protein: CASSPSSGANVLTF

V gene: TRBV19
J gene: TRBJ1-4
clone size: once
D gene: TRBD1
CDR3 DNA: TGTGCCAGTACGAACGCGGGACAGGGAAGAGAAAAACTGTTTTTT
CDR3 protein: CASTNAGQGREKLFF

V gene: TRBV20-1
J gene: TRBJ1-1
clone size: -
D gene: -
CDR3 DNA: TGCAGTGCTAGTCCAGGGGCCACTGAAGCTTTCTTT
CDR3 protein: CSASPGATEAFF

V gene: TRBV30
J gene: TRBJ1-2
clone size: -
D gene: -
CDR3 DNA: TGTGCCTGGACCAGGAGCGACTACTATGGCTACACCTTC
CDR3 protein: CAWTRSDYYGYTF

V gene: TRBV10-3
J gene: TRBJ2-5
clone size: -
D gene: -
CDR3 DNA: TGTGCCATCAGGACGGACGTGCAAGAGACCCAGTACTTC
CDR3 protein: CAIRTDVQETQYF

V gene: TRBV10-3
J gene: TRBJ2-7
clone size: once
D gene: TRBD2
CDR3 DNA: TGTGCCATCAGGGCTAGCGGGGGTTACGAGCAGTACTTC
CDR3 protein: CAIRASGGYEQYF

V gene: TRBV10-2
J gene: TRBJ2-1
clone size: -
D gene: TRBD2
CDR3 DNA: TGCGCCAGCAGTGAGTCGAGAGCGGGAGTTTCGCATGAGCAGTTCTTC
CDR3 protein: CASSESRAGVSHEQFF

V gene: TRBV6-2/TRBV6-3
J gene: TRBJ2-7
clone size: -
D gene: -
CDR3 DNA: TGTGCCAGCAGTTACTTACGGGGGACGGGGTACGAGCAGTACTTC
CDR3 protein: CASSYLRGTGYEQYF

V gene: TRBV7-9
J gene: TRBJ1-6
clone size: few
D gene: -
CDR3 DNA: TGTGCCAGCAGCTTAGCGAAGATTACCGGGAAGACCTATAATTCACCCCTCCACTTT
CDR3 protein: CASSLAKITGKTYNSPLHF

V gene: TRBV2
J gene: TRBJ1-1
clone size: -
D gene: -
CDR3 DNA: TGTGCCAGCACTGGGGACGCTCACACTGAAGCTTTCTTT
CDR3 protein: CASTGDAHTEAFF

V gene: TRBV15
J gene: TRBJ1-4
clone size: -
D gene: -
CDR3 DNA: TGTGCCACCAGCGGAAGGACCGTAGTGAGTAATGAAAAACTGTTTTTT
CDR3 protein: CATSGRTVVSNEKLFF

V gene: TRBV7-9
J gene: TRBJ2-7
clone size: -
D gene: -
CDR3 DNA: TGTGCCAGCAGCTTAGCCCAGCTAGCCTCAAGTCCCTACGAGCAGTACTTC
CDR3 protein: CASSLAQLASSPYEQYF

V gene: TRBV9
J gene: TRBJ2-2
clone size: -
D gene: -
CDR3 DNA: TGTGCCAGCAGCGTGGTAGGCAGTTTGAACACCGGGGAGCTGTTTTTT
CDR3 protein: CASSVVGSLNTGELFF

V gene: TRBV11-1
J gene: TRBJ2-5
clone size: -
D gene: TRBD2
CDR3 DNA: TGTGCCAGCAGCTTATTCAGCGGGGAGTACCAAGAGACCCAGTACTTC
CDR3 protein: CASSLFSGEYQETQYF

V gene: TRBV5-1
J gene: TRBJ2-1
clone size: -
D gene: -
CDR3 DNA: TGCGCCAGCAGCTTGTGGGGTAAAGGCTCTGAGCAGTTCTTC
CDR3 protein: CASSLWGKGSEQFF

V gene: TRBV10-1
J gene: TRBJ1-6
clone size: -
D gene: -
CDR3 DNA: TGCGCCAGCAGTTTCGTAGGCGGCTCCAACACCCTCCACTTT
CDR3 protein: CASSFVGGSNTLHF

V gene: TRBV3-1/TRBV3-2
J gene: TRBJ2-7
clone size: -
D gene: TRBD1
CDR3 DNA: TGTGCCAGCAGCCGGGGGAGCCAGGGGGCGAGATACGAGCAGTACTTC
CDR3 protein: CASSRGSQGARYEQYF

V gene: TRBV6-5
J gene: TRBJ1-1
clone size: -
D gene: TRBD1
CDR3 DNA: TGTGCCAGCAGTTATGGGGACAGGGGGCGAAACACTGAAGCTTTCTTT
CDR3 protein: CASSYGDRGRNTEAFF

V gene: TRBV20-1
J gene: TRBJ1-1
clone size: -
D gene: -
CDR3 DNA: TGCAGTGGGGACGGTAGAACTGAAGCTTTCTTT
CDR3 protein: CSGDGRTEAFF

V gene: TRBV25-1
J gene: TRBJ1-2
clone size: -
D gene: -
CDR3 DNA: TGTGCCAGCAGTGAGTATGGGGCGACTAACTATGGCTACACCTTC
CDR3 protein: CASSEYGATNYGYTF

V gene: TRBV30
J gene: TRBJ2-3
clone size: -
D gene: -
CDR3 DNA: TGTGCCGGAACTACCAAGGGGGCAGATACGCAGTATTTT
CDR3 protein: CAGTTKGADTQYF

V gene: TRBV12-3/TRBV12-4
J gene: TRBJ1-1
clone size: -
D gene: -
CDR3 DNA: TGTGCCAGCAGTTTAACGGGAGCTGAAGCTTTCTTT
CDR3 protein: CASSLTGAEAFF

V gene: TRBV19
J gene: TRBJ2-3
clone size: -
D gene: TRBD2
CDR3 DNA: TGTGCCAGTAGTCCCGGACTAGCGGGAGGGCCAGATACGCAGTATTTT
CDR3 protein: CASSPGLAGGPDTQYF

V gene: TRBV7-2
J gene: TRBJ1-5
clone size: -
D gene: TRBD1
CDR3 DNA: TGTGCCAGCAGCCTCCGACAGGGTGGGGATCAGCCCCAGCATTTT
CDR3 protein: CASSLRQGGDQPQHF

V gene: TRBV14
J gene: TRBJ2-7
clone size: -
D gene: -
CDR3 DNA: TGTGCCAGCAGCCCCCCGTGGAGCACGGAGCAGTACTTC
CDR3 protein: CASSPPWSTEQYF

V gene: TRBV19
J gene: TRBJ1-1
clone size: -
D gene: -
CDR3 DNA: TGTGCCAGTAGTATATCTGGGGCGGGGGCTTTCTTT
CDR3 protein: CASSISGAGAFF

V gene: TRBV9
J gene: TRBJ2-1
clone size: -
D gene: TRBD2
CDR3 DNA: TGTGCCAGCAGCGTAGAGGCGGGAGTATCTAATGAGCAGTTCTTC
CDR3 protein: CASSVEAGVSNEQFF

V gene: TRBV30
J gene: TRBJ1-1
clone size: -
D gene: -
CDR3 DNA: TGTGCCAGAGGGACGGCGAACACTGAAGCTTTCTTT
CDR3 protein: CARGTANTEAFF

V gene: TRBV29-1
J gene: TRBJ2-2
clone size: few
D gene: TRBD2
CDR3 DNA: TGCAGCGTTGAACCTAGCGGGGGGGCCGGGGAGCTGTTTTTT
CDR3 protein: CSVEPSGGAGELFF

V gene: TRBV9
J gene: TRBJ2-7
clone size: -
D gene: -
CDR3 DNA: TGTGCCAGCAGCGTAGCGGTAGCGGAGTCCTACGAGCAGTACTTC
CDR3 protein: CASSVAVAESYEQYF

V gene: TRBV6-5
J gene: TRBJ2-5
clone size: -
D gene: -
CDR3 DNA: TGTGCCAGCAGTTCAAGAGAGACCCAGTACTTC
CDR3 protein: CASSSRETQYF

V gene: TRBV5-6
J gene: TRBJ2-2
clone size: -
D gene: -
CDR3 DNA: TGTGCCAGCAGCTTGGTGGCGTTGAACAGCCCAAACACCGGGGAGCTGTTTTTT
CDR3 protein: CASSLVALNSPNTGELFF

V gene: TRBV24-1
J gene: TRBJ2-2
clone size: -
D gene: TRBD1
CDR3 DNA: TGTGCCACCAGTCGGCGACAGGGGGCTGGCGGGGAGCTGTTTTTT
CDR3 protein: CATSRRQGAGGELFF

V gene: TRBV18
J gene: TRBJ1-1
clone size: -
D gene: -
CDR3 DNA: TGTGCCAGCCAAGAAAACAGGGCACAGACTGAAGCTTTCTTT
CDR3 protein: CASQENRAQTEAFF

V gene: TRBV5-1
J gene: TRBJ2-2
clone size: -
D gene: -
CDR3 DNA: TGCGCCAGCAGCTTGTCTTTGAGATCCGGGGCGAACACCGGGGAGCTGTTTTTT
CDR3 protein: CASSLSLRSGANTGELFF

V gene: TRBV5-1
J gene: TRBJ1-1
clone size: -
D gene: -
CDR3 DNA: TGCGCCAGCAGCTTGGAGGGGCACACTGAAGCTTTCTTT
CDR3 protein: CASSLEGHTEAFF

V gene: TRBV19
J gene: TRBJ2-7
clone size: -
D gene: -
CDR3 DNA: TGTGCCAGGTCCAAAGGGGAAGGATCCGGCTCCTACGAGCAGTACTTC
CDR3 protein: CARSKGEGSGSYEQYF

V gene: TRBV7-2
J gene: TRBJ2-7
clone size: -
D gene: TRBD2
CDR3 DNA: TGTGCCAGCAGCTTATCTAGCGGAGAGACCTACGAGCAGTACTTC
CDR3 protein: CASSLSSGETYEQYF

V gene: TRBV9
J gene: TRBJ2-1
clone size: -
D gene: TRBD1
CDR3 DNA: TGTGCCAGCAGCGTAGGTTTGGGACAGGAGATGGGGGAGCAGTTCTTC
CDR3 protein: CASSVGLGQEMGEQFF

V gene: TRBV3-1/TRBV3-2
J gene: TRBJ2-2
clone size: medium-sized
D gene: TRBD1
CDR3 DNA: TGTGCCAGCAGCCTTCTCACGCTCGGGGGACAGGGGGGATACTACACCGGGGAGCTGTTTTTT
CDR3 protein: CASSLLTLGGQGGYYTGELFF

V gene: TRBV24-1
J gene: TRBJ1-5
clone size: -
D gene: -
CDR3 DNA: TGTGCCACCAGTGATCGTAGCAATCAGCCCCAGCATTTT
CDR3 protein: CATSDRSNQPQHF

V gene: TRBV28
J gene: TRBJ1-6
clone size: -
D gene: TRBD1
CDR3 DNA: TGTGCCAGCAGACGGACAGGGAAAAATTCACCCCTCCACTTT
CDR3 protein: CASRRTGKNSPLHF